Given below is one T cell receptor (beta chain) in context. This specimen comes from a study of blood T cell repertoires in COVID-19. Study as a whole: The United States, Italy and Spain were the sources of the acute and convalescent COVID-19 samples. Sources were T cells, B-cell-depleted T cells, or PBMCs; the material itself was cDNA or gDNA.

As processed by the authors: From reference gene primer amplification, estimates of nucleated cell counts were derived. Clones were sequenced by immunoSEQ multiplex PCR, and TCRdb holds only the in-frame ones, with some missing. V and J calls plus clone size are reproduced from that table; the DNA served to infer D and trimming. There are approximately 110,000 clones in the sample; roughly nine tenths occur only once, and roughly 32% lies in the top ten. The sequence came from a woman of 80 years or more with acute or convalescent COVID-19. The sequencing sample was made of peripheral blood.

The CDR3 bases are TGTGCCAGCAGTTACCAGGGGGCGTCTGAAAAACTGTTTTTT. It translates to CASSYQGASEKLFF. V and J are TRBV27 and TRBJ1-4; 8 bases match TRBD1. The CDR3 contains 14 residues. CDR1 and CDR2 from the germline V gene are MNHEY and SMNVEV (reference sequence). Unmatched junction bases numbered 5, after V lost 4 bases and J lost 7 bases.